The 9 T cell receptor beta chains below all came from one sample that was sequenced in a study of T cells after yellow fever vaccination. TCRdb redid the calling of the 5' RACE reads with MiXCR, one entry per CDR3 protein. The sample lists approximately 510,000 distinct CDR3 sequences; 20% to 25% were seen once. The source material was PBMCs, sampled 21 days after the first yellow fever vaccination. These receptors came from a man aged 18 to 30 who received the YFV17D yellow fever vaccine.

The DNA for the CDR3 is TGTGCCAGCAGTGAACAGGGGGAGAATGAGCAGTTCTTC. This gives the protein CASSEQGENEQFF. The rearrangement uses TRBV2 and TRBJ2-1, with TRBD1 identical over 7 bases. CDR3 length: 13 residues. The germline V gene has CDR1 SNHLY and CDR2 FYNNEI. J gave up 7 bases and V 2 bases, and 2 bases lay outside the gene matches.

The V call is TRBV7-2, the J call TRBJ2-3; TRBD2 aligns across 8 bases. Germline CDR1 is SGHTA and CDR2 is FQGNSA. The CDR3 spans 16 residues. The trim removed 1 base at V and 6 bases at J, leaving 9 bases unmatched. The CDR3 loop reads CASSLDAGGAWDTQYF. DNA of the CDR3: TGTGCCAGCAGCTTAGATGCCGGGGGGGCCTGGGATACGCAGTATTTT.

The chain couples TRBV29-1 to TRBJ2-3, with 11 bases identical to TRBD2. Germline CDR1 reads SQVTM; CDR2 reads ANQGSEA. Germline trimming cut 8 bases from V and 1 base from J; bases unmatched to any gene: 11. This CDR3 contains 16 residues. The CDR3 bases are TGCAGCTTCCAAACACCGGGACTAGCGGGCACAGATACGCAGTATTTT. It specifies CSFQTPGLAGTDTQYF.

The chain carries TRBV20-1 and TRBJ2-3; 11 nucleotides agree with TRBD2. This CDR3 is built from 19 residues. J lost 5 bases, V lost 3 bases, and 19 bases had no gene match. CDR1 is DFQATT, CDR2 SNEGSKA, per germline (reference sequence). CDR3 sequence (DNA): TGCAGTGCTAGTCCACTCCCCTATATACTAGCGGGGGCGGGAGATACGCAGTATTTT. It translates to CSASPLPYILAGAGDTQYF.

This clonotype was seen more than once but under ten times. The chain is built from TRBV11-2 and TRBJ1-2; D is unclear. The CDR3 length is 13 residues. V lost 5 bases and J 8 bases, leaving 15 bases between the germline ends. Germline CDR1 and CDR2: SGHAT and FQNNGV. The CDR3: CASSLLGRGGYTF. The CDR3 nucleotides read TGTGCCAGCAGCCTTTTGGGTCGAGGAGGCTACACCTTC.

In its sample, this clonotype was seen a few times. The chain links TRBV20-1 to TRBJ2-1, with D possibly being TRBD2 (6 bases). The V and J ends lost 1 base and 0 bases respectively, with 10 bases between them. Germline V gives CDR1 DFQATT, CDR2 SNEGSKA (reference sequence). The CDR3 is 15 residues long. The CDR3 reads CSARGAGNSYNEQFF. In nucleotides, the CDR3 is TGCAGTGCTAGAGGGGCGGGGAACTCCTACAATGAGCAGTTCTTC.

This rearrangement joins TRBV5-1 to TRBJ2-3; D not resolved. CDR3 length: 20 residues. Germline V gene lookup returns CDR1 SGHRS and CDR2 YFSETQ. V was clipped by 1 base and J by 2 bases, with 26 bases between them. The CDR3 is CASSLTSARELKVDTDTQYF. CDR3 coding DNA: TGCGCCAGCAGCTTGACTTCGGCCAGAGAGTTGAAGGTTGACACAGATACGCAGTATTTT.

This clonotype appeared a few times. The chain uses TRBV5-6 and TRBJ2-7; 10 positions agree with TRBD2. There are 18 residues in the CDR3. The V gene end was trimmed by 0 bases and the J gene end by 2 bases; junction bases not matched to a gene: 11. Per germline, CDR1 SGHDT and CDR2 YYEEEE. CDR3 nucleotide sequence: TGTGCCAGCAGCTTGGCCGGCCTGTGGACTAGCGGTACCTACGAGCAGTACTTC. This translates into CASSLAGLWTSGTYEQYF.

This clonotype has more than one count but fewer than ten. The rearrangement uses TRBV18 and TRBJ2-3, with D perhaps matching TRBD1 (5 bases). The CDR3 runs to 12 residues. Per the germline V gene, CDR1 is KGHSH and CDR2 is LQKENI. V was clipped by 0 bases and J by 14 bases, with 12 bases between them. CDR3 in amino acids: CASSPPTRQPYF. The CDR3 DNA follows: TGTGCCAGCTCACCACCGACCCGACAGCCGTATTTT.